This TCR beta chain is drawn from a study of Ad26.COV2.S vaccination and SARS-CoV-2 variants. Overall study context: The study gave Ad26.COV2.S intramuscularly, once or twice 56 days apart.

Treatment specified: some 19 received Ad26.COV2.S at low or high dose, single or two shots; 5 received placebo; per-sample allocation not given. Sample collection was performed on day 63 after the first vaccine or placebo injection. This CDR3 spans 15 amino acids. The ends were cut back, 0 bases at V and 2 bases at J, with 10 bases in the middle. CDR1 is SGHTA, CDR2 FQGNSA, per germline. Clones were sequenced by immunoSEQ multiplex PCR, and TCRdb holds only the in-frame ones, with some missing. The sample includes hundreds of thousands of clones, around 92% of them seen just once. The sequence was collected from a person between 18 and 65 years old who received the Ad26.COV2.S COVID-19 vaccine or a placebo. V is TRBV7-2 and J is TRBJ1-1; D gene unclear. The sample was peripheral blood, taken in a trial of Ad26.COV2.S vaccine versus placebo. In nucleotides, the CDR3 is TGTGCCAGCAGCTTAGCGCAAGCGTCAAACACTGAAGCTTTCTTT. Translated: CASSLAQASNTEAFF.